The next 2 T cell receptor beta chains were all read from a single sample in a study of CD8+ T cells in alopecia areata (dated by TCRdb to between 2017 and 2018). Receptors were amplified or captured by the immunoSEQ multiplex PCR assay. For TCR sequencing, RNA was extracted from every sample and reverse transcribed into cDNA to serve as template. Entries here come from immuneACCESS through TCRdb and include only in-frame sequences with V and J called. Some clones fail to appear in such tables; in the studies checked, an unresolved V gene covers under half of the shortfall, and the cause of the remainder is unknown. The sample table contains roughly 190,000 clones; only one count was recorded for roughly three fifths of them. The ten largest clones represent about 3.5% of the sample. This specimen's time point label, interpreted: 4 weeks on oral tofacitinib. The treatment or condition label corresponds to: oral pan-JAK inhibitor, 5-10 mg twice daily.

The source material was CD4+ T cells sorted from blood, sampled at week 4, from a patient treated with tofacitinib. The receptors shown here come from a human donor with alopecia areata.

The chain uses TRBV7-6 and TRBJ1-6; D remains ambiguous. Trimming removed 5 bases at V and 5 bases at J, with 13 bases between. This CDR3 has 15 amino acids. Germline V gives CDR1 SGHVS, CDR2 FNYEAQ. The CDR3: CASSTRRGNNSPLHF. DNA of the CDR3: TGTGCCAGCAGCACTAGACGGGGTAATAATTCACCCCTCCACTTT.

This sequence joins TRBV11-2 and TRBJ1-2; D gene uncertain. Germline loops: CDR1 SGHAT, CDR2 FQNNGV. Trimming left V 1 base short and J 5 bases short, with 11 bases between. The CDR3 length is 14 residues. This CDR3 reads CASSLGSLPYGYTF. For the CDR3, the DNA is TGTGCCAGCAGCTTAGGGTCCTTACCGTATGGCTACACCTTC. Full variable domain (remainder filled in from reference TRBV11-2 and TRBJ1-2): EAGVAQSPRYKIIEKRQSVAFWCNPISGHATLYWYQQILGQGPKLLIQFQNNGVVDDSQLPKDRFSAERLKGVDSTLKIQPAKLEDSAVYLCASSLGSLPYGYTFGSGTRLTVV.